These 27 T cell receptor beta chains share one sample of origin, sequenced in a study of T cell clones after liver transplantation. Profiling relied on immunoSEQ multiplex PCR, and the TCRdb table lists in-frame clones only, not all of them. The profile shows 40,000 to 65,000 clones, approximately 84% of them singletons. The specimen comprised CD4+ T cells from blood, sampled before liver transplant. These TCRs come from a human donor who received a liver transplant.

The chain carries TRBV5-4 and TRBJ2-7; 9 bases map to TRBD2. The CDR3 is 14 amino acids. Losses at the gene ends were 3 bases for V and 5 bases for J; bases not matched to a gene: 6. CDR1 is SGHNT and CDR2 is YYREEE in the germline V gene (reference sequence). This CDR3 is CASSSGLASHEQYF. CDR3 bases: TGTGCCAGCAGCTCTGGACTAGCGAGCCACGAGCAGTACTTC.

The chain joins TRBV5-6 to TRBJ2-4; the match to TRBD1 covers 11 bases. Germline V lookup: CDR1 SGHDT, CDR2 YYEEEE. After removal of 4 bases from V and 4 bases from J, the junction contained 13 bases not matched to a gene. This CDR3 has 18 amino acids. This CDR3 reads CASSRGQGARAWKNIQYF. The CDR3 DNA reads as TGTGCCAGCAGCCGCGGACAGGGGGCTCGTGCCTGGAAAAACATTCAGTACTTC.

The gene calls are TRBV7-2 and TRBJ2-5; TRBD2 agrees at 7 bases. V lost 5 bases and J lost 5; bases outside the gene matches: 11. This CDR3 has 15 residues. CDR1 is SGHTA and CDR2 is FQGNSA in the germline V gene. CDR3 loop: CASSRASSGMETQYF. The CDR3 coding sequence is TGTGCCAGCAGCAGAGCGTCTAGCGGAATGGAGACCCAGTACTTC.

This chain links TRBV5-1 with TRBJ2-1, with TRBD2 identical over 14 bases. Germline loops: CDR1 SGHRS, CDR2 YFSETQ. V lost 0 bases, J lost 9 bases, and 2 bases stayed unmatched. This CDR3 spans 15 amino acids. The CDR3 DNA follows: TGCGCCAGCAGCTTGGGACTAGCGGGAGGGGGTGAGCAGTTCTTC. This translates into CASSLGLAGGGEQFF.

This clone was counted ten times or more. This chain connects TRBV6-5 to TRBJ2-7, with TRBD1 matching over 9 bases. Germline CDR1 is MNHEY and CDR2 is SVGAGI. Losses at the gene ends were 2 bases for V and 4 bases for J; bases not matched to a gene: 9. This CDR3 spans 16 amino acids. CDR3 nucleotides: TGTGCCAGCAGTTACAGTCAGAGGGACAGGGCTTACGAGCAGTACTTC. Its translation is CASSYSQRDRAYEQYF.

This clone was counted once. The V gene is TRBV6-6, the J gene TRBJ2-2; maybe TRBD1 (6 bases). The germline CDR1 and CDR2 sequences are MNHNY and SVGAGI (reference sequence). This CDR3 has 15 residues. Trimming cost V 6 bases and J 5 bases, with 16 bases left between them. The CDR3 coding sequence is TGTGCCAGCAGAACAAACAGGGTGGGAACCGGGGAGCTGTTTTTT. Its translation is CASRTNRVGTGELFF.

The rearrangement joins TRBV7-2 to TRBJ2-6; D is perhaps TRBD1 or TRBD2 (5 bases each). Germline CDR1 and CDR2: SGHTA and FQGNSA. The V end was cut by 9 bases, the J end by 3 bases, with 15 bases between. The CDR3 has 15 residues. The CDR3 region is CARMGRGDGANVLTF. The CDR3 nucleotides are TGTGCCAGGATGGGCCGGGGCGATGGGGCCAACGTCCTGACTTTC. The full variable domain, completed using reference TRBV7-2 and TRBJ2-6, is GAGVSQSPSNKVTEKGKDVELRCDPISGHTALYWYRQSLGQGLEFLIYFQGNSAPDKSGLPSDRFSAERTGGSVSTLTIQRTQQEDSAVYLCARMGRGDGANVLTFGAGSRLTVL.

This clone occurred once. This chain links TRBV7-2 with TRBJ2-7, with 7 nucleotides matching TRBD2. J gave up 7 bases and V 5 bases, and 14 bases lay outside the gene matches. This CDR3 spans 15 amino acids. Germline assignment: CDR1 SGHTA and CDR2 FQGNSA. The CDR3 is CASSPRTRELGEQYF. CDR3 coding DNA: TGTGCCAGCAGCCCCAGGACGCGGGAGCTAGGGGAGCAGTACTTC. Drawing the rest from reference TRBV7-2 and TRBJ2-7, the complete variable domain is GAGVSQSPSNKVTEKGKDVELRCDPISGHTALYWYRQSLGQGLEFLIYFQGNSAPDKSGLPSDRFSAERTGGSVSTLTIQRTQQEDSAVYLCASSPRTRELGEQYFGPGTRLTVT.

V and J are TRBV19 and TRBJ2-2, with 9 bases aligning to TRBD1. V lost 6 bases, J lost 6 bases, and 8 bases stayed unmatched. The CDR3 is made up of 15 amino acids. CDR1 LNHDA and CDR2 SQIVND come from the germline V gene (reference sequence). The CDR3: CASRTGQGLAGELFF. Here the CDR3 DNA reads TGTGCCAGTAGGACGGGACAGGGATTGGCCGGGGAGCTGTTTTTT.

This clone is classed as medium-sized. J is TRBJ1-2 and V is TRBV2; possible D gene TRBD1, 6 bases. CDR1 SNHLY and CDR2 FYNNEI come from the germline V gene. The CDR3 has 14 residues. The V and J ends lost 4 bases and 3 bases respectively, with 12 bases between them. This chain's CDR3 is CASSVTEGDYGYTF. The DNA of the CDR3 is TGTGCCAGCAGTGTAACTGAGGGGGACTATGGCTACACCTTC.

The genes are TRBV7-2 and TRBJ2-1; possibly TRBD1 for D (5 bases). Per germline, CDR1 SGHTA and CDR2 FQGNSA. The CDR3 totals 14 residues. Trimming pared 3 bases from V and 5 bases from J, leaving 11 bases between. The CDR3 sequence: CASSFRGSHNEQFF. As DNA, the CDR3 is TGTGCCAGCAGCTTTAGGGGATCGCACAATGAGCAGTTCTTC.

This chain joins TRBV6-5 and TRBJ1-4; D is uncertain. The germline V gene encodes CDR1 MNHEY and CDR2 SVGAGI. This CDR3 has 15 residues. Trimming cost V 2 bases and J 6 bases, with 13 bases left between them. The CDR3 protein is CASSYLSGGDEKLFF. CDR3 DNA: TGTGCCAGCAGTTACCTCTCCGGTGGGGATGAAAAACTGTTTTTT.

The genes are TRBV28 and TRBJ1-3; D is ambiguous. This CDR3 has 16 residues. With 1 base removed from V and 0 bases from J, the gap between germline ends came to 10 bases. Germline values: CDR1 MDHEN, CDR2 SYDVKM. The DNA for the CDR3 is TGTGCCAGCAGTTTATCTCAGGCTTACTCTGGAAACACCATATATTTT. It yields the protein CASSLSQAYSGNTIYF.

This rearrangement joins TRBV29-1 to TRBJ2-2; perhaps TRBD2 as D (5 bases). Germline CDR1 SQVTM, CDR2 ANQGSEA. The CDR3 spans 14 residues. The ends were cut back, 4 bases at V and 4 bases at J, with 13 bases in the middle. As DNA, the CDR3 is TGCAGCGTTGGGGTCAGAGGAGGCACCGGGGAGCTGTTTTTT. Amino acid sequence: CSVGVRGGTGELFF.

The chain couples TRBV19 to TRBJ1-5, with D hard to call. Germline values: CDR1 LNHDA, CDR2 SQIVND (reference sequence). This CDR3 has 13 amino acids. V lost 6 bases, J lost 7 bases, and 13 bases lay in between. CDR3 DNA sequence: TGTGCCAGTAGCCCGACATTAAGCCAGCCCCAGCATTTT. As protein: CASSPTLSQPQHF.

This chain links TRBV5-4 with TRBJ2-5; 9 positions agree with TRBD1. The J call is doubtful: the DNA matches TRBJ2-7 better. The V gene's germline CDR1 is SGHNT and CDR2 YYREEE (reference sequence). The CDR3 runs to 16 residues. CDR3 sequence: CASSPGTGRSSYEQYF. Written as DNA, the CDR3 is TGTGCCAGCAGCCCCGGGACAGGGAGGAGCTCCTACGAGCAGTACTTC.

CDR3 protein: CASSLTSGAGEQFF. In DNA, the CDR3 is TGTGCCAGCAGCTTAACTAGCGGGGCGGGAGAGCAGTTCTTC. This sequence joins TRBV7-2 and TRBJ2-1; 10 positions agree with TRBD2. The CDR3 is made up of 14 amino acids. With 2 bases clipped from V and 10 bases from J, the junction kept 5 bases outside the gene matches. Germline CDR1 SGHTA, CDR2 FQGNSA.

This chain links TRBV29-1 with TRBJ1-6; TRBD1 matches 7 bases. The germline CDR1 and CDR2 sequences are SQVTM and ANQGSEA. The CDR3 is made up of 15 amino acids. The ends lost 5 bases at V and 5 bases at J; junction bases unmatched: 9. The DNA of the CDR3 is TGCAGCGTTACCACCGGGACAGCAAATAATTCACCCCTCCACTTT. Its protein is CSVTTGTANNSPLHF.

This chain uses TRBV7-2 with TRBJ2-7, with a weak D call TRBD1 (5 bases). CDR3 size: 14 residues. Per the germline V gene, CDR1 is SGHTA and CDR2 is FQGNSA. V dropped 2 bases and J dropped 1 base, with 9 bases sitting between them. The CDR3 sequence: CASSLRQPSYEQYF. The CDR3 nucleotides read TGTGCCAGCAGCTTAAGACAGCCTTCCTACGAGCAGTACTTC.

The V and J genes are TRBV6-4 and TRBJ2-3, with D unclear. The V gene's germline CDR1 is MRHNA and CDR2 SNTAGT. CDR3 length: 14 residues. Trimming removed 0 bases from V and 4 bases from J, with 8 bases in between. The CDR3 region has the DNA TGTGCCAGCAGTGACTCGATGGTTGCAGATACGCAGTATTTT. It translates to CASSDSMVADTQYF.

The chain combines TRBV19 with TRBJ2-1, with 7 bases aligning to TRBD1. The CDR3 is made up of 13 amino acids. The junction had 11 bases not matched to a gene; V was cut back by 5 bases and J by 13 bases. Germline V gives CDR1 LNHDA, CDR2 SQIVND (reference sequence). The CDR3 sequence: CASSLFRDSAQFF. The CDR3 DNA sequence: TGTGCCAGTAGTCTTTTCCGGGACAGCGCTCAGTTCTTC.

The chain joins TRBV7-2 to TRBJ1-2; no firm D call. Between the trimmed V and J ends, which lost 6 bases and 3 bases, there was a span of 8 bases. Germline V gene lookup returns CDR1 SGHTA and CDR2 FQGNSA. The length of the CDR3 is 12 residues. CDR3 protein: CASSSFYYGYTF. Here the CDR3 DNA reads TGTGCCAGCAGTTCCTTTTACTATGGCTACACCTTC.

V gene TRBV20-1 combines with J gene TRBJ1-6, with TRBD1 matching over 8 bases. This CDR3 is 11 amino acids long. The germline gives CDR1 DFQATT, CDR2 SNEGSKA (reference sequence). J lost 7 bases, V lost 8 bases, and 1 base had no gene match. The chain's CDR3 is CSRTGNSPLHF. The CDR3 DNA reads TGCAGTCGGACAGGGAATTCACCCCTCCACTTT.

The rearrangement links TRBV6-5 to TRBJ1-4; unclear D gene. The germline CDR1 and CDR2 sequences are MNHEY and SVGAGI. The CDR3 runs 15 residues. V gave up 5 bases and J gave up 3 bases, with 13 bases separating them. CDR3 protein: CASSGRFIANEKLFF. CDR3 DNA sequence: TGTGCCAGCAGTGGGAGGTTTATCGCTAATGAAAAACTGTTTTTT.

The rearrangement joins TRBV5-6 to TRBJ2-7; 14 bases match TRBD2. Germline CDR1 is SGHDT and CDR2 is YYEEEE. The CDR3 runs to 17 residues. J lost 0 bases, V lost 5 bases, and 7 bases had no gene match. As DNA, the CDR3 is TGTGCCAGCAGGCCCTGGGGACTAGCGGGAGACTCCTACGAGCAGTACTTC. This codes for CASRPWGLAGDSYEQYF.

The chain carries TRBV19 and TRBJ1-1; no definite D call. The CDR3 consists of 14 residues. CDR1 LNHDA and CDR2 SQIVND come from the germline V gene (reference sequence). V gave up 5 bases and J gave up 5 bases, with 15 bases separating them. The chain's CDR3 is CASSLASERTEAFF. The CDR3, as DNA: TGTGCCAGTAGTCTCGCCAGTGAACGGACTGAAGCTTTCTTT.

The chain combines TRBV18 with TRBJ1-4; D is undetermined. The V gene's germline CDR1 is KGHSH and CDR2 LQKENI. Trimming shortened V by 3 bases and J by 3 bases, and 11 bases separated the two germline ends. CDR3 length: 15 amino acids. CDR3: CASSPSDESNEKLFF. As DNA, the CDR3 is TGTGCCAGCTCACCTTCCGACGAGTCTAATGAAAAACTGTTTTTT.